What follows are 29 T cell receptor beta chains derived from one specimen sequenced in a study of shared clonotypes between healthy human individuals. Sequencing was performed with immunoSEQ multiplex PCR; in TCRdb, only in-frame clones are kept and a portion is missing. The data hold about 2.1 million clones, with just over 90% observed a single time. Naive-designated CD8 cells lacked CD45RO, were positively enriched for CCR7, and omitted terminally differentiated effector memory CD45RA+ cells. Sequencing input: naive CD8+ T cells from PBMCs. Source of these receptors: a man between 18 and 35 years old in good health. Some clones in this sample may be carry-over from other donors' samples.

The J gene is TRBJ2-7, the V gene TRBV21-1; the D segment call TRBD1 is taken from the table without a DNA check. TRBV21-1 is labeled a pseudogene. The CDR3 contains 17 residues. In DNA, the CDR3 is TGTGCCAGCAGCAAAGGAGGGTCCCGGGACAGTCCCTACGAGCAGTACTTC. This codes for CASSKGGSRDSPYEQYF.

CDR3 protein: CASSSRTGVYEQFF. CDR3 DNA sequence: TGTGCCAGCAGCTCCAGGACAGGGGTCTATGAGCAGTTCTTC. This rearrangement joins TRBV6-5 to TRBJ2-1, with TRBD1 matching 9 bases. Germline loops: CDR1 MNHEY, CDR2 SVGAGI. The CDR3 runs to 14 residues. V trimming: 6 bases; J trimming: 8 bases; junction bases outside the gene matches: 8.

The genes are TRBV5-1 and TRBJ2-7; TRBD2 aligns across 7 bases. CDR3 size: 15 residues. With 4 bases clipped from V and 2 bases from J, the junction kept 9 bases outside the gene matches. The germline V gene has CDR1 SGHRS and CDR2 YFSETQ. The CDR3 region has the DNA TGCGCCAGCAGCCTCCTGCGGGGGAGCCCCTACGAGCAGTACTTC. Encoded protein: CASSLLRGSPYEQYF.

This rearrangement joins TRBV27 to TRBJ2-6; 8 nucleotides align to TRBD2. Germline assignment: CDR1 MNHEY and CDR2 SMNVEV (reference sequence). Losses at the gene ends were 5 bases for V and 8 bases for J; bases not matched to a gene: 11. The CDR3 is made up of 16 amino acids. In nucleotides, the CDR3 is TGTGCCAGCAGTCCCTCACAGGGACTAGTACCCAACGTCCTGACTTTC. Protein product: CASSPSQGLVPNVLTF.

The chain uses TRBV11-2 and TRBJ2-1; D not resolved. Trimming stripped 1 base from V and 0 bases from J, with 7 bases between. Germline V CDR1 and CDR2: SGHAT, FQNNGV. The CDR3 consists of 15 residues. CDR3 sequence reads: CASSLGASSYNEQFF. CDR3 in DNA: TGTGCCAGCAGCTTAGGTGCGAGCTCCTACAATGAGCAGTTCTTC.

As regards this clone: Other DNA sequences within the sample encode an identical CDR3. V gene TRBV9 combines with J gene TRBJ1-1, with 8 nucleotides matching TRBD1. J was trimmed by 0 bases and V by 3 bases; bases with no gene match: 4. Germline CDR1 and CDR2: SGDLS and YYNGEE. This CDR3 has 15 residues. The DNA of the CDR3 is TGTGCCAGCAGCGCCGGACAGGGATTGAACACTGAAGCTTTCTTT. Translation gives CASSAGQGLNTEAFF.

V is TRBV30 and J is TRBJ1-1, with D unclear. The V gene lost 0 bases and the J gene lost 1 base, with 6 bases spanning the gap. The CDR3 spans 13 residues. Germline CDR1 GTSNPN, CDR2 SVGIG (reference sequence). The CDR3 protein is CAWSVRTNTEAFF. For the CDR3, the DNA is TGTGCCTGGAGTGTCCGGACGAACACTGAAGCTTTCTTT.

This chain uses TRBV27 with TRBJ1-1; D uncertain. Germline V gene data show CDR1 as MNHEY and CDR2 as SMNVEV (reference sequence). The CDR3 sequence is 13 residues long. The V end lost 6 bases, the J end lost 1 base, and 9 bases lay between the germline ends. In DNA, the CDR3 is TGTGCCAGCAGCATACGCGGGAACACTGAAGCTTTCTTT. Protein: CASSIRGNTEAFF.

V usage is TRBV6-6 and J usage is TRBJ1-1, with 8 bases that match TRBD1. The CDR3 runs to 14 residues. V was pared by 6 bases and J by 7 bases, with 10 bases of the junction left unmatched. Per germline, CDR1 MNHNY and CDR2 SVGAGI (reference sequence). The CDR3: CASSFSGGWGEAFF. The CDR3 DNA sequence: TGTGCCAGCAGCTTTTCAGGGGGCTGGGGTGAAGCTTTCTTT.

V usage is TRBV5-1 and J usage is TRBJ1-3; D is unclear. The length of the CDR3 is 11 residues. Germline V gene sequence: CDR1 SGHRS, CDR2 YFSETQ. V lost 4 bases and J lost 7, with 6 bases in between. The CDR3 region has the DNA TGCGCCAGCAGCCCCTCGAACACCATATATTTT. Protein sequence: CASSPSNTIYF.

The rearrangement joins TRBV19 to TRBJ1-5; D is unclear. Deletions cut 4 bases from V and 2 bases from J, with 6 bases between. This CDR3 is 13 amino acids long. Germline assignment: CDR1 LNHDA and CDR2 SQIVND (reference sequence). CDR3 region: CASSTGRNQPQHF. The CDR3 region has the DNA TGTGCCAGTAGTACAGGACGCAATCAGCCCCAGCATTTT.

This chain uses TRBV27 with TRBJ2-3; D call uncertain. Between the trimmed V and J ends, which lost 8 bases and 6 bases, there was a span of 21 bases. CDR1 and CDR2 (germline): MNHEY, SMNVEV (reference sequence). This CDR3 contains 15 residues. CDR3: CASRFGSPKHDTQYF. In DNA, the CDR3 is TGTGCCAGCCGCTTTGGTAGCCCGAAGCACGATACGCAGTATTTT.

The rearrangement links TRBV27 to TRBJ1-2; no clear D gene. V gave up 5 bases and J gave up 3 bases, with 13 bases separating them. Per the germline V gene, CDR1 is MNHEY and CDR2 is SMNVEV (reference sequence). The CDR3 consists of 14 residues. In nucleotides, the CDR3 is TGTGCCAGCAGTGCGACGGAGGCCTACTATGGCTACACCTTC. Amino acids: CASSATEAYYGYTF.

The rearrangement uses TRBV27 and TRBJ2-1; 9 nucleotides agree with TRBD1. The CDR3 consists of 14 residues. From germline, CDR1 is MNHEY and CDR2 SMNVEV (reference sequence). Unmatched junction bases numbered 3, after V lost 2 bases and J lost 7 bases. CDR3 DNA sequence: TGTGCCAGCAGTTTAGGGACAGGGAGGAATGAGCAGTTCTTC. It translates to CASSLGTGRNEQFF.

CDR3 sequence reads: CASSSTPRDSSNQPQHF. In DNA form, the CDR3 reads TGTGCCAGCAGTTCGACCCCCAGGGATTCTAGCAATCAGCCCCAGCATTTT. This chain uses TRBV28 with TRBJ1-5, with a weak D call TRBD1 (5 bases). V lost 4 bases to trimming and J lost 0 bases, with 16 bases between them. Looked up from germline, CDR1 is MDHEN and CDR2 is SYDVKM. The CDR3 loop spans 17 amino acids. The full variable domain, rest sourced from reference TRBV28 and TRBJ1-5, is DVKVTQSSRYLVKRTGEKVFLECVQDMDHENMFWYRQDPGLGLRLIYFSYDVKMKEKGDIPEGYSVSREKKERFSLILESASTNQTSMYLCASSSTPRDSSNQPQHFGDGTRLSIL.

This chain joins TRBV5-6 and TRBJ2-7, with 7 positions matching TRBD1. CDR3 length: 14 amino acids. Germline V gives CDR1 SGHDT, CDR2 YYEEEE. Trimming at V came to 5 bases and at J to 0 bases, leaving 5 bases not matched to a gene. CDR3 in DNA: TGTGCCAGCAGGGTACAGGGGAGCTCCTACGAGCAGTACTTC. The encoded protein is CASRVQGSSYEQYF. Full variable domain (outside the CDR3, taken from reference TRBV5-6 and TRBJ2-7): DAGVTQSPTHLIKTRGQQVTLRCSPKSGHDTVSWYQQALGQGPQFIFQYYEEEERQRGNFPDRFSGHQFPNYSSELNVNALLLGDSALYLCASRVQGSSYEQYFGPGTRLTVT.

Here the CDR3 reads CASSVVEVSEKLFF. CDR3 DNA: TGTGCCAGCAGTGTGGTGGAGGTTTCTGAAAAACTGTTTTTT. This rearrangement joins TRBV2 to TRBJ1-4; D gene ambiguous. The CDR3 consists of 14 residues. Deletions cut 4 bases from V and 7 bases from J, with 13 bases between. The V gene's germline CDR1 is SNHLY and CDR2 FYNNEI.

The chain couples TRBV7-8 to TRBJ2-3, with D hard to call. V was shortened by 5 bases and J by 2 bases, with 14 bases between the two germline ends. The CDR3 extends over 15 amino acids. Per the germline V gene, CDR1 is SGHVS and CDR2 is FQNEAQ. CDR3 loop: CASSRDPGSTDTQYF. For the CDR3, the DNA is TGTGCCAGCAGCCGAGACCCTGGGTCCACAGATACGCAGTATTTT.

The gene calls are TRBV11-2 and TRBJ2-1; 9 nucleotides align to TRBD1. Germline V lookup: CDR1 SGHAT, CDR2 FQNNGV. Losses at the gene ends were 5 bases for V and 7 bases for J; bases not matched to a gene: 9. The CDR3 consists of 15 residues. The CDR3 reads CASSLTRDRANEQFF. The CDR3 DNA reads as TGTGCCAGCAGCCTGACCCGGGACAGGGCTAATGAGCAGTTCTTC.

The CDR3 reads CASSGDRENYGYTF. The CDR3, as DNA: TGTGCCAGCAGCGGGGACAGGGAGAACTATGGCTACACCTTC. V and J are TRBV9 and TRBJ1-2, with TRBD1 identical over 9 bases. Germline assignment: CDR1 SGDLS and CDR2 YYNGEE. The CDR3 runs to 14 residues. V shed 3 bases and J 2 bases; nucleotides not matched to a gene: 2.

For this clone: Other DNA variants within this sample encode the same CDR3. V gene TRBV6-5 combines with J gene TRBJ1-2; D gene uncertain. This CDR3 has 11 residues. In germline, CDR1 is MNHEY, CDR2 SVGAGI. Trimming left V 0 bases short and J 5 bases short, with 1 base between. The CDR3 bases are TGTGCCAGCAGTTACTCGTATGGCTACACCTTC. This codes for CASSYSYGYTF.

This chain uses TRBV28 with TRBJ1-1; 7 positions agree with TRBD1. The junction had 13 bases not matched to a gene; V was cut back by 6 bases and J by 0 bases. From germline, CDR1 is MDHEN and CDR2 SYDVKM. The CDR3 contains 17 residues. The CDR3 region is CASRTQRQGLMNTEAFF. The CDR3 region has the DNA TGTGCCAGCAGAACACAAAGACAGGGCCTCATGAACACTGAAGCTTTCTTT.

For this clone: This sample also contains other DNA sequences that code for the same CDR3. The chain employs TRBV27 and TRBJ2-2, with unresolved D. Trimming took 3 bases from V and 3 from J, leaving 2 bases between them. The CDR3 length is 12 residues. Germline CDR1 reads MNHEY; CDR2 reads SMNVEV (reference sequence). The CDR3 coding sequence is TGTGCCAGCAGTTTGGACACCGGGGAGCTGTTTTTT. Its protein product is CASSLDTGELFF.

The gene calls are TRBV9 and TRBJ2-1; a possible D gene is TRBD2 (5 bases). The V gene's germline CDR1 is SGDLS and CDR2 YYNGEE. V lost 2 bases and J lost 5, with 8 bases in between. The CDR3 sequence is 13 residues long. The CDR3 DNA sequence: TGTGCCAGCAGCGTTTCCGGGGACAATGAGCAGTTCTTC. Residues: CASSVSGDNEQFF.

CDR3 sequence: CAWSVVGLEQYF. The CDR3 DNA reads as TGTGCCTGGAGTGTGGTGGGACTAGAGCAGTACTTC. The genes are TRBV30 and TRBJ2-7; 7 bases are a match to TRBD2. With V trimmed by 0 bases and J by 7 bases, 3 bases remained unmatched. Germline V CDR1 and CDR2: GTSNPN, SVGIG (reference sequence). The CDR3 has 12 residues.

This clone turned up a few times. The V and J genes are TRBV29-1 and TRBJ1-1, with a weak D call TRBD1 (5 bases). CDR1 is SQVTM, CDR2 ANQGSEA, per germline. There are 11 residues in the CDR3. The ends were cut back, 5 bases at V and 5 bases at J, with 9 bases in the middle. The CDR3 loop reads CSVRGITEAFF. The CDR3 nucleotides are TGCAGCGTTCGGGGGATAACTGAAGCTTTCTTT.

The rearrangement links TRBV27 to TRBJ2-3, with TRBD2 matching 7 bases. CDR3 size: 14 residues. The V segment lost 7 bases and the J segment 0 bases; nucleotides outside the gene matches: 4. In germline, CDR1 is MNHEY, CDR2 SMNVEV (reference sequence). The CDR3 loop is CASTHGGSTDTQYF. CDR3 sequence (DNA): TGTGCCAGCACCCACGGGGGGAGCACAGATACGCAGTATTTT.

The rearrangement links TRBV5-4 to TRBJ2-3; 9 bases align to TRBD1. V dropped 3 bases and J dropped 4; count of bases not matched to a gene: 6. CDR3 length: 15 residues. Germline CDR1 SGHNT, CDR2 YYREEE (reference sequence). CDR3 nucleotides: TGTGCCAGCAGCTGGGGACAGGGTTTCGCAGATACGCAGTATTTT. Translation: CASSWGQGFADTQYF.

Comment on this clone: At the DNA level, this CDR3 is encoded by other sequences in the same sample as well. The J gene is TRBJ2-7, the V gene TRBV27; 8 bases align to TRBD1. Per the germline V gene, CDR1 is MNHEY and CDR2 is SMNVEV (reference sequence). V was clipped by 3 bases and J by 4 bases; unmatched bases: 5. This CDR3 comprises 14 residues. This chain's CDR3 is CASSFQGAGYEQYF. The CDR3 nucleotides read TGTGCCAGCAGTTTCCAGGGGGCAGGATACGAGCAGTACTTC.